Each of the 19 T cell receptor beta chains below was sequenced from the same sample in a study of blood T cell repertoires in COVID-19. The repertoire was sequenced with immunoSEQ multiplex PCR; TCRdb's copy has only in-frame clones and lacks some. The table shows about 120,000 clones, with about 80% occurring only once. Input material: peripheral blood. These receptors were obtained from a man between 65 and 85 years old with active or convalescent COVID-19.

V usage is TRBV2 and J usage is TRBJ2-3; D possibly corresponds to TRBD2 (7 bases). Germline assignment: CDR1 SNHLY and CDR2 FYNNEI. Trimming took off 3 bases at V and 4 bases at J, with 11 bases between the two ends. The CDR3 loop spans 14 amino acids. In nucleotides, the CDR3 is TGTGCCAGCAGTGATCGGGGGGCGGCAGATACGCAGTATTTT. Its protein product is CASSDRGAADTQYF.

The rearrangement uses TRBV2 and TRBJ2-5; TRBD2 matches 9 bases. Unmatched junction bases numbered 13, after V lost 6 bases and J lost 5 bases. Germline V gene data show CDR1 as SNHLY and CDR2 as FYNNEI. The CDR3 length is 16 residues. CDR3: CASSEDGASGVETQYF. As DNA, the CDR3 is TGTGCCAGCAGCGAGGATGGGGCTAGCGGGGTGGAGACCCAGTACTTC.

This clone was seen only once. The CDR3 sequence: CASSLGTRDTGEKLFF. CDR3 DNA: TGTGCCAGCAGCTTAGGGACCCGGGACACGGGTGAAAAACTGTTTTTT. This rearrangement joins TRBV11-3 to TRBJ1-4; a possible D gene is TRBD1 (6 bases). Trimming took 1 base from V and 7 from J, leaving 16 bases between them. The length of the CDR3 is 16 residues. The V gene's germline CDR1 is SGHNT and CDR2 YENEEA. Supplemented by reference TRBV11-3 and TRBJ1-4, the full variable domain reads EAGVVQSPRYKIIEKKQPVAFWCNPISGHNTLYWYLQNLGQGPELLIRYENEEAVDDSQLPKDRFSAERLKGVDSTLKIQPAELGDSAVYLCASSLGTRDTGEKLFFGSGTQLSVL.

The chain has TRBV6-5 and TRBJ1-6; 8 bases align to TRBD1. Germline lookup yields CDR1 MNHEY and CDR2 SVGAGI. After removal of 0 bases from V and 12 bases from J, the junction contained 7 bases not matched to a gene. The CDR3 totals 15 residues. CDR3 residues: CASSYSRQGLGPLHF. In DNA form, the CDR3 reads TGTGCCAGCAGTTACTCACGACAGGGGTTAGGACCCCTCCACTTT.

The rearrangement joins TRBV5-5 to TRBJ2-3; a possible D gene is TRBD2 (5 bases). Per germline, CDR1 SGHKS and CDR2 YYEKEE (reference sequence). The CDR3 loop spans 15 amino acids. V was shortened by 8 bases and J by 1 base, with 17 bases between the two germline ends. For the CDR3, the DNA is TGTGCCAGTAACGGACTCACCCCTGGCACAGATACGCAGTATTTT. Translation: CASNGLTPGTDTQYF.

V gene TRBV28 combines with J gene TRBJ2-7; 11 bases are shared with TRBD2. V was pared by 5 bases and J by 8 bases, with 17 bases of the junction left unmatched. CDR1 MDHEN and CDR2 SYDVKM come from the germline V gene. CDR3 length: 17 amino acids. The CDR3 sequence is CASSPEGLASGRNQQYF. CDR3 DNA: TGTGCCAGCAGTCCTGAAGGTTTGGCTAGCGGGAGGAATCAGCAGTACTTC.

V and J are TRBV5-6 and TRBJ1-1; TRBD1 might be the D (5 bases). Germline values: CDR1 SGHDT, CDR2 YYEEEE. The CDR3 has 15 amino acids. Trimming removed 3 bases at V and 2 bases at J, with 14 bases between. The DNA for the CDR3 is TGTGCCAGCAGCTCCACCCCCAGGGTAAACACTGAAGCTTTCTTT. As protein: CASSSTPRVNTEAFF.

By frequency in the sample, this clone is medium-sized. The rearrangement uses TRBV5-1 and TRBJ2-7, with 9 bases aligning to TRBD1. CDR3 length: 15 residues. V lost 4 bases, J lost 2 bases, and 7 bases stayed unmatched. The germline V gene encodes CDR1 SGHRS and CDR2 YFSETQ. The CDR3 coding sequence is TGCGCCAGCAGCGTAGGACAGGGGTCAACCTACGAGCAGTACTTC. Protein product: CASSVGQGSTYEQYF.

The V gene is TRBV7-9, the J gene TRBJ1-1, with D perhaps matching TRBD1 (6 bases). The V gene lost 1 base and the J gene lost 4 bases, with 13 bases spanning the gap. This CDR3 is 15 amino acids long. Germline CDR1 reads SEHNR; CDR2 reads FQNEAQ (reference sequence). CDR3 amino acids: CASSLGRGGGTEAFF. The CDR3 DNA is TGTGCCAGCAGCTTAGGGAGGGGGGGAGGCACTGAAGCTTTCTTT.

The rearrangement joins TRBV2 to TRBJ1-2; possibly TRBD1 for D (5 bases). The germline gives CDR1 SNHLY, CDR2 FYNNEI. V was shortened by 2 bases and J by 3 bases, with 13 bases between the two germline ends. The CDR3 consists of 15 residues. CDR3 in DNA: TGTGCCAGCAGTGAAAACGGCAGGGAGGACTATGGCTACACCTTC. Its translation is CASSENGREDYGYTF.

The chain couples TRBV28 to TRBJ1-2; D is ambiguous. V lost 1 base and J 4 bases, leaving 10 bases between the germline ends. The CDR3 loop spans 14 amino acids. Germline CDR1 reads MDHEN; CDR2 reads SYDVKM. Written as DNA, the CDR3 is TGTGCCAGCAGTTTATTTGGGCTGACCTATGGCTACACCTTC. The encoded protein is CASSLFGLTYGYTF.

V and J are TRBV4-3 and TRBJ1-2; TRBD1 is a possible D gene (5 bases). Germline assignment: CDR1 LGHNA and CDR2 YSLEER. The V and J ends lost 4 bases and 5 bases respectively, with 8 bases between them. The CDR3 extends over 12 amino acids. The CDR3 loop is CASSLRVYGYTF. Written as DNA, the CDR3 is TGCGCCAGCAGCCTCAGGGTTTATGGCTACACCTTC.

The genes are TRBV5-1 and TRBJ1-2, with TRBD1 matching 7 bases. Trimming removed 3 bases from V and 2 bases from J; junction bases left unmatched: 4. There are 14 residues in the CDR3. The germline V gene encodes CDR1 SGHRS and CDR2 YFSETQ. CDR3 in amino acids: CASSSGTENYGYTF. The CDR3 nucleotides are TGCGCCAGCAGCTCCGGGACAGAGAACTATGGCTACACCTTC.

The V gene is TRBV11-2, the J gene TRBJ2-2, with TRBD2 matching over 7 bases. This CDR3 region has 15 residues. J lost 6 bases, V lost 2 bases, and 6 bases had no gene match. Germline V gives CDR1 SGHAT, CDR2 FQNNGV. DNA for the CDR3: TGTGCCAGCAGCTTATCGGGAGGATTGGCCGGGGAGCTGTTTTTT. Translated, it gives CASSLSGGLAGELFF.

This clone has just a few counts. The chain is built from TRBV11-2 and TRBJ1-2; unclear D gene. The CDR3 has 14 residues. Germline V gene sequence: CDR1 SGHAT, CDR2 FQNNGV. Trimming removed 0 bases from V and 4 bases from J, with 9 bases in between. CDR3 region: CASSLDRGSYGYTF. The CDR3 nucleotides are TGTGCCAGCAGCTTAGATCGGGGTAGCTATGGCTACACCTTC.

The chain links TRBV14 to TRBJ2-5, with TRBD2 identical over 10 bases. J lost 7 bases, V lost 3 bases, and 5 bases had no gene match. From germline, CDR1 is SGHDN and CDR2 FVKESK. CDR3 size: 14 residues. The CDR3 spells CASSQLAGEGTQYF. The CDR3 DNA is TGTGCCAGCAGCCAGCTAGCGGGGGAAGGGACCCAGTACTTC.

The V and J genes are TRBV19 and TRBJ1-1; 8 bases match TRBD1. CDR3 length: 13 amino acids. From germline, CDR1 is LNHDA and CDR2 SQIVND (reference sequence). V lost 7 bases to trimming and J lost 4 bases; unmatched junction nucleotides: 5. In DNA form, the CDR3 reads TGTGCCAGTATCCCACAGGGGGTCACTGAAGCTTTCTTT. Amino acid sequence: CASIPQGVTEAFF.

The chain carries TRBV5-1 and TRBJ2-3; tentatively, D is TRBD1 (5 bases). With 4 bases removed from V and 2 bases from J, the gap between germline ends came to 14 bases. CDR1 SGHRS and CDR2 YFSETQ come from the germline V gene. The CDR3 consists of 15 residues. The CDR3 DNA sequence: TGCGCCAGCAGCCGCGACAGAGACTCCACAGATACGCAGTATTTT. It specifies CASSRDRDSTDTQYF.

The genes are TRBV11-3 and TRBJ1-3; D is ambiguous. Trimming removed 5 bases at V and 0 bases at J, with 14 bases between. The CDR3 runs 16 residues. CDR1 and CDR2 (germline): SGHNT, YENEEA. The CDR3 sequence is CASSPTRSFSGNTIYF. CDR3 coding DNA: TGTGCCAGCAGCCCAACGAGGAGTTTCTCTGGAAACACCATATATTTT.